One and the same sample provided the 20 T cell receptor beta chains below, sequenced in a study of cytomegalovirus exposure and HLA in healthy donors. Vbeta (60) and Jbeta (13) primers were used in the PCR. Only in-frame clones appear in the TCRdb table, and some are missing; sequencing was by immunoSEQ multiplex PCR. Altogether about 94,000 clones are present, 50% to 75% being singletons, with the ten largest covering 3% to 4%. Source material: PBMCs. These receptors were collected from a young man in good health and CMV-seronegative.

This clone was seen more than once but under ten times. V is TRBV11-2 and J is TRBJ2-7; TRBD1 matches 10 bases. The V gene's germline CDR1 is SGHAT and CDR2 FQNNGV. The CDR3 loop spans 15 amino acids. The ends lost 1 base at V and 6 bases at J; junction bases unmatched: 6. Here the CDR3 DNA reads TGTGCCAGCAGCTTAGGGGGGACAGGGGATTCCGAGCAGTACTTC. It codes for CASSLGGTGDSEQYF.

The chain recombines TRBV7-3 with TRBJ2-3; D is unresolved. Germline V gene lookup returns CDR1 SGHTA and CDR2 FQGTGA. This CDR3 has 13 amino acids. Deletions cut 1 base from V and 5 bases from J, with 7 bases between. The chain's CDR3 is CASSLNSLDTQYF. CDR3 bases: TGTGCCAGCAGCTTAAATTCGTTAGATACGCAGTATTTT.

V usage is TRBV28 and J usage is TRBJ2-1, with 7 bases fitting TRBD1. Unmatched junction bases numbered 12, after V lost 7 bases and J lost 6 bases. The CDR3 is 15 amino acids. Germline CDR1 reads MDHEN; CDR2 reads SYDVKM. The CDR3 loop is CASTSGPGQTNEQFF. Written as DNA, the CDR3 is TGTGCCAGCACCTCGGGGCCGGGACAGACCAATGAGCAGTTCTTC.

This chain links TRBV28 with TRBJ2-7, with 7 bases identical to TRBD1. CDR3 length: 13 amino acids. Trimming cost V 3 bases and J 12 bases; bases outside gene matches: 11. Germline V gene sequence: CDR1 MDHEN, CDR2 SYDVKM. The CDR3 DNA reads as TGTGCCAGCAGTTTGGGGACACAGGGGACGTCGTACTTC. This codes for CASSLGTQGTSYF.

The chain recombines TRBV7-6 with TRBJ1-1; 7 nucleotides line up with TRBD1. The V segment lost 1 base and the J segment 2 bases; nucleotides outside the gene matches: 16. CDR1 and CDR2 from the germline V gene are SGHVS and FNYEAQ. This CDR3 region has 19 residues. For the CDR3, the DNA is TGTGCCAGCAGCTTAGTGAGATGGGACAGATCAAGATTTAACACTGAAGCTTTCTTT. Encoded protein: CASSLVRWDRSRFNTEAFF.

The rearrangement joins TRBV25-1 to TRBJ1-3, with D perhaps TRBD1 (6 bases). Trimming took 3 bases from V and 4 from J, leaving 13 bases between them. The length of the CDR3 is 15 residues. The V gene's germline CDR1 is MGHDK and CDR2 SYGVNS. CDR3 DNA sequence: TGTGCCAGCAGTGATGCAGGGGAAAGAGGAAACACCATATATTTT. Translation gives CASSDAGERGNTIYF.

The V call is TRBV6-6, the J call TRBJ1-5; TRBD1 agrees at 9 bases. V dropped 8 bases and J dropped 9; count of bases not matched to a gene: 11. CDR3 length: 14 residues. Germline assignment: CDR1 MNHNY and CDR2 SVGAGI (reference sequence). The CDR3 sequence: CASERGQGDWPQHF. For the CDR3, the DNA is TGTGCCAGCGAACGGGGACAGGGAGATTGGCCCCAGCATTTT.

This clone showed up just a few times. The CDR3 coding sequence is TGTGCCAGCAGCACCGTACTAGCGGTAGCAGATACGCAGTATTTT. Translation gives CASSTVLAVADTQYF. The chain recombines TRBV7-9 with TRBJ2-3; TRBD2 matches at 8 bases. The CDR3 is 15 residues long. V gave up 5 bases and J gave up 4 bases; unmatched junction bases: 8. Germline V CDR1 and CDR2: SEHNR, FQNEAQ (reference sequence).

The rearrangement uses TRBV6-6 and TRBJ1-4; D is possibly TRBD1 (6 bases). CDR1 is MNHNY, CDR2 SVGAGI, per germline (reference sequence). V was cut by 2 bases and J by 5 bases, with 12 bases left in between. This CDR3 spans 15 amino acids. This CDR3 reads CASSYPDRTNEKLFF. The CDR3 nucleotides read TGTGCCAGCAGTTACCCGGACAGAACCAATGAAAAACTGTTTTTT.

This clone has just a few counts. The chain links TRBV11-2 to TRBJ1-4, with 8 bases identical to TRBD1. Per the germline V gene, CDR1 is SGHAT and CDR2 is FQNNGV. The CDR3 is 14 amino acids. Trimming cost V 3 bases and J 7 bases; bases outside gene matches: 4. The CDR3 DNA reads TGTGCCAGCAGCTTTCAGGGGGCGAGTGAAAAACTGTTTTTT. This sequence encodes CASSFQGASEKLFF. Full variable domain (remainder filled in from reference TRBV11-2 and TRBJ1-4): EAGVAQSPRYKIIEKRQSVAFWCNPISGHATLYWYQQILGQGPKLLIQFQNNGVVDDSQLPKDRFSAERLKGVDSTLKIQPAKLEDSAVYLCASSFQGASEKLFFGSGTQLSVL.

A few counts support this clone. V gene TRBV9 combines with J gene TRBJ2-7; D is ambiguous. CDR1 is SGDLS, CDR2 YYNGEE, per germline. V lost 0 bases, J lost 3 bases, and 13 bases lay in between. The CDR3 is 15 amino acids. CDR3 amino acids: CASSVDSSSYYEQYF. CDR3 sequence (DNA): TGTGCCAGCAGCGTAGATAGTAGCTCTTACTACGAGCAGTACTTC.

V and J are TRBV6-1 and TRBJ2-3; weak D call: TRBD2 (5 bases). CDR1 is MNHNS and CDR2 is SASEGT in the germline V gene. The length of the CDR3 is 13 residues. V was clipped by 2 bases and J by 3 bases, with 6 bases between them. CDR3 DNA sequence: TGTGCCAGCAGTGAAAGGACTACAGATACGCAGTATTTT. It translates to CASSERTTDTQYF.

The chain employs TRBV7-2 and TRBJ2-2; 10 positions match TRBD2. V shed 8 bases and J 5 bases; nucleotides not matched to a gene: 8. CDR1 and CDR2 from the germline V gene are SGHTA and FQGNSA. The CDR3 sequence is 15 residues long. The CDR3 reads CASGNLAGVTGELFF. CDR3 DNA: TGTGCCAGCGGGAACCTAGCGGGAGTTACCGGGGAGCTGTTTTTT. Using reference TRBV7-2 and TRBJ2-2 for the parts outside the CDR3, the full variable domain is GAGVSQSPSNKVTEKGKDVELRCDPISGHTALYWYRQSLGQGLEFLIYFQGNSAPDKSGLPSDRFSAERTGGSVSTLTIQRTQQEDSAVYLCASGNLAGVTGELFFGEGSRLTVL.

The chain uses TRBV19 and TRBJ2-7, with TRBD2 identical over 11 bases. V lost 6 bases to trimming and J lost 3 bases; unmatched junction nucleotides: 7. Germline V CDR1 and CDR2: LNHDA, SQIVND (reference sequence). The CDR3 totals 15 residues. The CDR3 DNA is TGTGCCAGTAGGAGTAGCGGGAGGGGTGTCTACGAGCAGTACTTC. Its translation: CASRSSGRGVYEQYF.

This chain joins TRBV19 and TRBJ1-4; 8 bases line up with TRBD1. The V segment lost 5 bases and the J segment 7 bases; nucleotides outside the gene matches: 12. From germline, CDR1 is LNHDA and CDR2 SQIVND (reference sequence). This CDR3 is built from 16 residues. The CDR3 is CASSLRLTGVGEKLFF. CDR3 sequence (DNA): TGTGCCAGTAGTCTGAGACTGACAGGGGTTGGTGAAAAACTGTTTTTT.

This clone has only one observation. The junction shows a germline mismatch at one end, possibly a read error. The CDR3 region has the DNA TGCAGTGCTGGAGACCCCGACTCTTTT. As protein: CSAGDPDSF. This chain links TRBV20-1 with TRBJ1-4, with D unclear. CDR1 DFQATT and CDR2 SNEGSKA come from the germline V gene (reference sequence). The CDR3 has 9 residues.

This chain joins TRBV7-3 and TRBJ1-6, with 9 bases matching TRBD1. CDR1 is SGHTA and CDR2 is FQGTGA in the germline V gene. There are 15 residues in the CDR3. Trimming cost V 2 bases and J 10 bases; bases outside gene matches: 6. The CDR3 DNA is TGTGCCAGCAGCTTACAGGGACAGGGCTTCTCACCCCTCCACTTT. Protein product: CASSLQGQGFSPLHF. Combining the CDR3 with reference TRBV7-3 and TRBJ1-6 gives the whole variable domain GAGVSQTPSNKVTEKGKYVELRCDPISGHTALYWYRQSLGQGPEFLIYFQGTGAADDSGLPNDRFFAVRPEGSVSTLKIQRTERGDSAVYLCASSLQGQGFSPLHFGNGTRLTVT.

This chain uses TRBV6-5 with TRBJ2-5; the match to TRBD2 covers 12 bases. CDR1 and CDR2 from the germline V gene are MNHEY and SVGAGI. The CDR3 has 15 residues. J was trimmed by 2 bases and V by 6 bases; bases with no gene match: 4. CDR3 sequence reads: CASRRTSGAQETQYF. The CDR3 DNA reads TGTGCCAGCAGGCGGACTAGCGGGGCACAAGAGACCCAGTACTTC.

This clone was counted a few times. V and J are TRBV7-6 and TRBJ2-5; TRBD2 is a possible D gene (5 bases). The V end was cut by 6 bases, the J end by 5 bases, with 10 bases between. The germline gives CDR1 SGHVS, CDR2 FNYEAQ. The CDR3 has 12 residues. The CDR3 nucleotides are TGTGCCAGCAGAAATACTAGGGAGACCCAGTACTTC. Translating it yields CASRNTRETQYF.

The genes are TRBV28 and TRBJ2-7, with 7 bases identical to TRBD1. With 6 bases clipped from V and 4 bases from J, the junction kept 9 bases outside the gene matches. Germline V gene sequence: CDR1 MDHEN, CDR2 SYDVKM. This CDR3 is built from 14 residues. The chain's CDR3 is CASRGVGTVYEQYF. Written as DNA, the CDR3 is TGTGCCAGCAGGGGGGTCGGGACAGTGTACGAGCAGTACTTC.